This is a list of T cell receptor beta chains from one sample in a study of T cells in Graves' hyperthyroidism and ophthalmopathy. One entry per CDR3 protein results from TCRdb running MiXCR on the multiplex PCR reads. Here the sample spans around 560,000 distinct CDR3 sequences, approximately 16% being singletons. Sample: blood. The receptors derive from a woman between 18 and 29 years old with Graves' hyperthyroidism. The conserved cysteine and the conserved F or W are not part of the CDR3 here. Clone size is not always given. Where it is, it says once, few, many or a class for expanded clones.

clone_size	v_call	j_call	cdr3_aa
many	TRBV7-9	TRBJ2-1	ASSFESSYNEQF
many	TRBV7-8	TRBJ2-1	ASSLLRDSYNEQF
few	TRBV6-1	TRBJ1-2	ASTSGGHIYGYT
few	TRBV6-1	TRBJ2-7	ASGRAGAYEQY
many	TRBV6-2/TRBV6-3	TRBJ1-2	ASSTSTNYGYT
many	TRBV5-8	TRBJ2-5	ASSPDGDPGRTQY
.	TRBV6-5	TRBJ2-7	ASSSASGRGYYEQY
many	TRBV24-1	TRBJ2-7	ATSEGAAPGGEQY
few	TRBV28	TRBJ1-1	ASSLQGIKDTEAF
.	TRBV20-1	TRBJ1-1	SARYGAMNTEAF
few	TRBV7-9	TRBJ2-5	ASSSDFQETQY
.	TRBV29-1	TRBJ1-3	SAAGTISGNTIY
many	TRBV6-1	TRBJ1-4	ASSELRNEKLF
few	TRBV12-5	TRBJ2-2	ASGLVRDGELF
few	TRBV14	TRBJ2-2	TSSPFAGANTGELF
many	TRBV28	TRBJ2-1	ASSPSTRQF
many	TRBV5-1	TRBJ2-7	ASSLVSSGKGSYEQY
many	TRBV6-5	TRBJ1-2	ASSYSNRIEHGYT
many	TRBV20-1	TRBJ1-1	SEAGTGLTEAF
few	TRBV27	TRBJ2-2	ASTYAGELF
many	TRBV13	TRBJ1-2	ASSSGTGRYGYT
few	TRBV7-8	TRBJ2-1	ASSLDINNEQF
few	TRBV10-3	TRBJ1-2	AISEEGGVYGYT
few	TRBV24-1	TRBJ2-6	ATSEGGSGANVLT
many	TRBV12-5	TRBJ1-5	ASGFGRSNQPQH
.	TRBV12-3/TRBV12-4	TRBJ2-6	ASLGTLRVLTSGANVLT
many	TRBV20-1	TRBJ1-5	SALDYRRSSRIYQPQH